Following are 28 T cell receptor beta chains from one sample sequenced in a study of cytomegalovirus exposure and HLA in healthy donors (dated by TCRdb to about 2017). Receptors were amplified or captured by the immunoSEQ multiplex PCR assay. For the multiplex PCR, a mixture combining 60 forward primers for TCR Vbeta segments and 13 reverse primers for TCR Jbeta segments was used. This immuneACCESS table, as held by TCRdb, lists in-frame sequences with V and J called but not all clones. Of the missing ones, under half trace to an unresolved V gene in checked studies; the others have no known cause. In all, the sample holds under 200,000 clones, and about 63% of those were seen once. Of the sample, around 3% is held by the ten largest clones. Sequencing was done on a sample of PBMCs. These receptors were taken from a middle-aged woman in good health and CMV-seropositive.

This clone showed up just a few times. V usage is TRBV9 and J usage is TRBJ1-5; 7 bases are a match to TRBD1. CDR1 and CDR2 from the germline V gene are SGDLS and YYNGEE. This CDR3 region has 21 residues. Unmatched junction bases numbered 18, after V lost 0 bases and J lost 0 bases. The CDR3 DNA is TGTGCCAGCAGCGTAGTTAGTCGGAGAACAGGGGCGTTCTATAGCAATCAGCCCCAGCATTTT. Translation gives CASSVVSRRTGAFYSNQPQHF.

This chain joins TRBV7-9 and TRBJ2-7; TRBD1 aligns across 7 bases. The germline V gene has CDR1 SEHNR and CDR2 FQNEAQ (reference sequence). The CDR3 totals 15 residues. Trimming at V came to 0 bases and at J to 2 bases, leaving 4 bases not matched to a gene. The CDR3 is CASSLAPGTAYEQYF. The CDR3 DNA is TGTGCCAGCAGCTTAGCCCCCGGGACAGCCTACGAGCAGTACTTC.

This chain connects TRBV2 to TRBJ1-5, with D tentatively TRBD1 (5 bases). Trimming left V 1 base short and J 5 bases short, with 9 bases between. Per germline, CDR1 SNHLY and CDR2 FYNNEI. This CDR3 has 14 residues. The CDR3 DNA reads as TGTGCCAGCAGTGAAGGGACACAATATCAGCCCCAGCATTTT. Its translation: CASSEGTQYQPQHF.

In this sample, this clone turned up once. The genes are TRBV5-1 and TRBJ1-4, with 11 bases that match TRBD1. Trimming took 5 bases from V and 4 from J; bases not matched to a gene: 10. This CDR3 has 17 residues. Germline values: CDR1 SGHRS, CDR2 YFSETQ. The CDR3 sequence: CASSQGQGARNNEKLFF. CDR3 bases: TGCGCCAGCAGTCAAGGACAGGGGGCGCGGAATAATGAAAAACTGTTTTTT.

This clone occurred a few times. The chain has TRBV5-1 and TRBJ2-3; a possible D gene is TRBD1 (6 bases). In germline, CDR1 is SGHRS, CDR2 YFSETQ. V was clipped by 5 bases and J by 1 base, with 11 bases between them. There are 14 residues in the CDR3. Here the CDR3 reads CASRPQGRTDTQYF. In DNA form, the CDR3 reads TGCGCCAGCAGACCACAGGGCCGCACAGATACGCAGTATTTT.

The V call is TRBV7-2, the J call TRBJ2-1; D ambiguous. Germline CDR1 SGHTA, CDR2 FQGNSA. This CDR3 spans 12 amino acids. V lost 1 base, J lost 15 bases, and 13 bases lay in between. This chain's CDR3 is CASSLGTAIVFF. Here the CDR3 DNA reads TGTGCCAGCAGCTTAGGTACAGCTATCGTGTTCTTC.

This CDR3 is CASSSTGGGYTF. The CDR3 nucleotides are TGTGCCAGCAGTTCGACAGGGGGCGGCTACACCTTC. The rearrangement joins TRBV6-6 to TRBJ1-2, with TRBD1 matching over 10 bases. The CDR3 length is 12 residues. V lost 4 bases and J lost 8; bases outside the gene matches: 1. CDR1 and CDR2 from the germline V gene are MNHNY and SVGAGI (reference sequence).

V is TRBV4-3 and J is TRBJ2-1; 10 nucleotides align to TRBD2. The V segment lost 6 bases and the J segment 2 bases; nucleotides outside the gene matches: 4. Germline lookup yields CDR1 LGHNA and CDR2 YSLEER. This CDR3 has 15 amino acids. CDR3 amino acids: CASSLSGGAYNEQFF. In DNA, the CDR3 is TGCGCCAGCAGTCTGAGCGGGGGGGCCTACAATGAGCAGTTCTTC.

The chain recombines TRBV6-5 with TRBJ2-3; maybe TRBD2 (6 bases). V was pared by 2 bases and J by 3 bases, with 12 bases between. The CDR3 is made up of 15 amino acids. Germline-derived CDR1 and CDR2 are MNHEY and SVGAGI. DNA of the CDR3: TGTGCCAGCAGTTACCGAAGTGGGGGGACAGATACGCAGTATTTT. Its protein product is CASSYRSGGTDTQYF.

CDR3 nucleotides: TGTGCCAGCAGTCCCGTAGCGGGAGAATACAATGAGCAGTTCTTC. Encoded protein: CASSPVAGEYNEQFF. The chain uses TRBV13 and TRBJ2-1; the match to TRBD2 covers 9 bases. Per the germline V gene, CDR1 is PRHDT and CDR2 is FYEKMQ (reference sequence). This CDR3 has 15 amino acids. V trimming: 6 bases; J trimming: 4 bases; junction bases outside the gene matches: 7.

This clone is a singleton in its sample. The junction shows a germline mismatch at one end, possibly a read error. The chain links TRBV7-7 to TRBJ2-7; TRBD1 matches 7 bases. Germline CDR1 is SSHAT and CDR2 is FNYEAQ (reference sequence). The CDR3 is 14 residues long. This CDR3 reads CASSLDEGGNEQYF. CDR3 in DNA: TGTGCTAGCAGCTTAGATGAAGGGGGCAACGAGCAGTACTTC.

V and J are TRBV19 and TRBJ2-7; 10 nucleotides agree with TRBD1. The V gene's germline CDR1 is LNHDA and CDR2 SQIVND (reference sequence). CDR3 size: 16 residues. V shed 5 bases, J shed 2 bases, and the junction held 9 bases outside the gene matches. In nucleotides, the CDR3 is TGTGCCAGTAGTCGCCCGGGACAGGGGAAGGCCTACGAGCAGTACTTC. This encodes CASSRPGQGKAYEQYF.

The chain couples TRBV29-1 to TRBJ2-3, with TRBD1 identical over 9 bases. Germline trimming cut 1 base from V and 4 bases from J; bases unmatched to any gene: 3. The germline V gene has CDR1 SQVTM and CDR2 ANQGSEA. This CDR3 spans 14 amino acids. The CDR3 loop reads CSVEVGQGADTQYF. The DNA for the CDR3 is TGCAGCGTTGAAGTGGGACAGGGTGCAGATACGCAGTATTTT.

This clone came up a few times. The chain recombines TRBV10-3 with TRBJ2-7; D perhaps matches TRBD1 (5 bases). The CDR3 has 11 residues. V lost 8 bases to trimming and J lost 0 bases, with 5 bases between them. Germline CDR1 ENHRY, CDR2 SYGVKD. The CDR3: CAIQGSYEQYF. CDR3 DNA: TGTGCCATCCAGGGCTCCTACGAGCAGTACTTC.

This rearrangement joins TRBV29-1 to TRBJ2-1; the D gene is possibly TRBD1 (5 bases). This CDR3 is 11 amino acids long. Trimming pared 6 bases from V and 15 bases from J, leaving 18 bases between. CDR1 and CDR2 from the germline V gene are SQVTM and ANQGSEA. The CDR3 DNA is TGCAGCGTCACAGGACCAAGACAGAGGTTCTTC. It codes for CSVTGPRQRFF.

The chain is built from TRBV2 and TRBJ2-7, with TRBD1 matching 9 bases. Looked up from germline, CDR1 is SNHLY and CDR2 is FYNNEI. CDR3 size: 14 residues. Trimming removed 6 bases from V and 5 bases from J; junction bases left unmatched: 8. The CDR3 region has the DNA TGTGCCAGCAGCCCCGGGACAGGGAAGAACGAGCAGTACTTC. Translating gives CASSPGTGKNEQYF. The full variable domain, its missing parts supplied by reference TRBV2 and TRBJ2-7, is EPEVTQTPSHQVTQMGQEVILRCVPISNHLYFYWYRQILGQKVEFLVSFYNNEISEKSEIFDDQFSVERPDGSNFTLKIRSTKLEDSAMYFCASSPGTGKNEQYFGPGTRLTVT.

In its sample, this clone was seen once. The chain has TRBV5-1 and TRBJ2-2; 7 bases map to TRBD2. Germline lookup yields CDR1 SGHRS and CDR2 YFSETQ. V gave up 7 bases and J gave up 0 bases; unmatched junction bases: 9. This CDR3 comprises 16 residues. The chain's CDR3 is CASAPGGGTNTGELFF. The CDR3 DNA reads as TGCGCCAGCGCTCCGGGCGGGGGAACGAACACCGGGGAGCTGTTTTTT.

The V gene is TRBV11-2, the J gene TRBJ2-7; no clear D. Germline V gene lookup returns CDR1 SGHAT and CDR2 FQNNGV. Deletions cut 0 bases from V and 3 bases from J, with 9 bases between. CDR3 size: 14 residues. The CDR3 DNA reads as TGTGCCAGCAGCTTAGATTTGGGCAGCTACGAGCAGTACTTC. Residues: CASSLDLGSYEQYF.

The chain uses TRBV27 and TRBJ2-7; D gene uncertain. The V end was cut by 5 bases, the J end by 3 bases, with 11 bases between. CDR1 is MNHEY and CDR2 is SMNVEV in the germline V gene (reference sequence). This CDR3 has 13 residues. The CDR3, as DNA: TGTGCCAGCAGTGAACCCGTCTACTACGAGCAGTACTTC. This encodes CASSEPVYYEQYF.

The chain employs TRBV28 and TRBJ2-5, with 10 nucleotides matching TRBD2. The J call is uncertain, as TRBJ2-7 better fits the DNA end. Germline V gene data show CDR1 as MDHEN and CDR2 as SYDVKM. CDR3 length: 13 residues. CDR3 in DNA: TGTGCTTGCGGAGCGGGGGGGAACGCCGAGCAGTACTTC. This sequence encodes CACGAGGNAEQYF.

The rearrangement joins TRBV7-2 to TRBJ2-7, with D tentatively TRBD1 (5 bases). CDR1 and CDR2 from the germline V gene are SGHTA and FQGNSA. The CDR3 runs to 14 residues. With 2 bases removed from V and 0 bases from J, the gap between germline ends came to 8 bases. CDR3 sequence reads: CASSLSQASYEQYF. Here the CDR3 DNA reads TGTGCCAGCAGCTTATCACAGGCCTCCTACGAGCAGTACTTC.

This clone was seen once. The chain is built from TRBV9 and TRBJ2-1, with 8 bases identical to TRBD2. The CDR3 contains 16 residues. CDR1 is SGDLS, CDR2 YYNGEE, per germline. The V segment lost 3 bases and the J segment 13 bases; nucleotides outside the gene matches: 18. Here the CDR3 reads CASSAEPSGRGNGQFF. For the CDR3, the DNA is TGTGCCAGCAGCGCAGAGCCTAGCGGGCGGGGTAACGGACAGTTCTTC.

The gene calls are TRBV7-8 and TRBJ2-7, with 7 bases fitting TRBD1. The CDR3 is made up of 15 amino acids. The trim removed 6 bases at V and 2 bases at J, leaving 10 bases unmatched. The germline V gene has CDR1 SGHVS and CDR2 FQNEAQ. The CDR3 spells CASRVDRDSAYEQYF. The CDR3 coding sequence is TGTGCCAGCAGAGTCGACCGGGACAGTGCCTACGAGCAGTACTTC.

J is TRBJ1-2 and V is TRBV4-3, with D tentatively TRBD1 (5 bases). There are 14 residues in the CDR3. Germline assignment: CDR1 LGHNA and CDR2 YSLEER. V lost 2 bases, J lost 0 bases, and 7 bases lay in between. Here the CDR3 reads CASSQQGSNYGYTF. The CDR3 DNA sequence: TGCGCCAGCAGCCAACAGGGATCTAACTATGGCTACACCTTC.

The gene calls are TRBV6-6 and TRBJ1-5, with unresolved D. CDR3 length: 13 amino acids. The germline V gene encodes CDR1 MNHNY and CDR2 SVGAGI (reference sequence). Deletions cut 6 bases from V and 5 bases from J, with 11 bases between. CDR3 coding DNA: TGTGCCAGCAGCGAGGGTTCGCATCAGCCCCAGCATTTT. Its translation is CASSEGSHQPQHF.

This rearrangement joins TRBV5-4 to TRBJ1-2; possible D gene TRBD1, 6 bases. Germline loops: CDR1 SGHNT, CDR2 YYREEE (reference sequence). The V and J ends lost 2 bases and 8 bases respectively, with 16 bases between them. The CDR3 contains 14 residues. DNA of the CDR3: TGTGCCAGCAGCTTTGCTGGGACACGCGGAGGCTACACCTTC. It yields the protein CASSFAGTRGGYTF.

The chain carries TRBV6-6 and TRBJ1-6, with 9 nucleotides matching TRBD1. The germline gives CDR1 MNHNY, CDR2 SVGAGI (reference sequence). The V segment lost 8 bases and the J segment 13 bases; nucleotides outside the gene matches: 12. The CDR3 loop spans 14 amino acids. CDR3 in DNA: TGTGCCAGCCACTCCGGGACAGGGCTCCCCCCCCTCCACTTT. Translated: CASHSGTGLPPLHF.

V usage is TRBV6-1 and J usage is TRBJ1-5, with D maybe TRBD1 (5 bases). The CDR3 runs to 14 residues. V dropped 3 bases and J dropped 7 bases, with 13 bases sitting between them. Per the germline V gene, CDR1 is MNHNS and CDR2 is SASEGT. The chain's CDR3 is CASSEGGWNQPQHF. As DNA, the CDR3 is TGTGCCAGCAGTGAGGGGGGATGGAACCAGCCCCAGCATTTT.